Listed here is a single TCR beta chain. There is no known antigen for this receptor. There are no base qualities to consult, and no much larger clone falls within one base. The CDR1 and CDR2 encoded by the germline V gene are SGHRS and YFSETQ. The cysteine opens and the phenylalanine closes a CDR3 of 16 amino acids. Of all the DNA, just the CDR3 is kept, 48 bases in frame from base 1. Trimming accounts for 0 bases at V and 1 base at J, while the number of junction bases matched to no gene is 3. This record comes from a study of cytomegalovirus exposure and HLA in healthy donors (dated by TCRdb to the late 2010s). Background for the entire study: According to a later analysis, the 120 or so validation repertoires were produced on the same platform as the roughly 720 repertoires of the first cohort. Besides the first cohort of around 700 subjects, a separate validation cohort made up of roughly 130 different subjects was used. High-throughput TCR immunosequencing, statistical association of individual TCRs with disease status, and machine learning were combined to predict cytomegalovirus infection status. The study aimed to test whether signatures of past pathogen exposure could be identified by cataloging public T cell receptors. Results the study describes overall, beyond this receptor: The classifier was reported to diagnose cytomegalovirus status with high specificity and sensitivity in both the original cohort and the validation cohort. A later analysis lacked HLA typing for the validation cohort, so it scored co-occurrence in that cohort across all 120 repertoires. While some public TCRs were present in many individuals, most TCR sequences turned up only very rarely across donors. The study gave a list of about 150 TCR beta chains associated with cytomegalovirus. In a later analysis, TCRs clustered in the first cohort were found to also tend to co-occur in the roughly 120 validation repertoires, with approximately 94% of cluster scores above 0. The authors suggested that the approach could potentially be extended to other disease states and immunological phenotypes. In vitro tests confirmed that a few of the cytomegalovirus-associated TCR beta chains recognize cytomegalovirus antigens.

Separate from the roughly 660-subject first cohort, the validation cohort of 120 subjects was the group to which the donors belonged. The library was made by the immunoSEQ multiplex PCR assay. On the authors' methods: A statistical classification framework was developed to diagnose cytomegalovirus status using the catalog of TCR beta chain sequences. Held by TCRdb, this immuneACCESS table contains in-frame sequences only and omits some clones. Under half of the omission traces to an unresolved V gene where checked; the cause of the rest is unknown. V, J and clone size are taken as reported in that table, and D and trimming were inferred from the DNA itself. Here the sample has approximately 62,000 clones; roughly nine tenths occur a single time. The ten largest clones add up to 1% to 1.5% of the sample.

This TCR derives from a young woman in good health and CMV-seronegative. The sample taken for sequencing was PBMCs. The chain is made from TRBV5-1 and TRBJ2-3; TRBD2 fits 9 bases in the junction. The CDR3 region reads CASSLGSGRRTDTQYF. The sequence in DNA is TGCGCCAGCAGCTTGGGGAGCGGGAGGCGCACAGATACGCAGTATTTT.